The rows below give T cell receptor beta chains drawn from one sample of a study of early T cells in non-severe SARS-CoV-2 infection. TCRdb re-called the 5' RACE reads with MiXCR, one entry per CDR3 protein. The sample lists around 110,000 distinct CDR3 sequences, over 8.5% occurring once. Sequenced: whole blood. The receptors shown here come from an adult who was a healthcare worker with PCR-confirmed SARS-CoV-2 infection or an uninfected control (not recorded which). Both conserved end residues are part of each CDR3. Each record gives: V gene, J gene, clone size, D gene, CDR3 length, CDR3 protein, CDR3 DNA. The D gene is left open where the match is weak. Rows give clone size only sometimes, using once, few, many, or a class for an expanded clone.

V gene: TRBV7-2
J gene: TRBJ1-5
clone size: many
D gene: NA
CDR3 length: 15
CDR3 protein: CASSLAETLNQPQHF
CDR3 DNA: TGTGCCAGCAGCTTAGCTGAGACCTTGAATCAGCCCCAGCATTTT

V gene: TRBV15
J gene: TRBJ2-1
clone size: few
D gene: NA
CDR3 length: 13
CDR3 protein: CATSRDPASRQFF
CDR3 DNA: TGTGCCACCAGCAGAGATCCGGCGAGTAGGCAGTTCTTC

V gene: TRBV10-2
J gene: TRBJ2-5
clone size: few
D gene: NA
CDR3 length: 13
CDR3 protein: CASSEKEVETQYF
CDR3 DNA: TGCGCCAGCAGTGAGAAGGAAGTAGAGACCCAGTACTTC

V gene: TRBV5-1
J gene: TRBJ2-1
clone size: NA
D gene: NA
CDR3 length: 15
CDR3 protein: CASSLAETPYNEQFF
CDR3 DNA: TGCGCCAGCAGCTTGGCCGAGACCCCCTACAATGAGCAGTTCTTC

V gene: TRBV6-6
J gene: TRBJ2-4
clone size: many
D gene: NA
CDR3 length: 18
CDR3 protein: CASSYPEDGPGAKNIQYF
CDR3 DNA: TGTGCCAGCAGTTACCCCGAGGACGGACCAGGAGCCAAAAACATTCAGTACTTC

V gene: TRBV2
J gene: TRBJ2-7
clone size: NA
D gene: TRBD1
CDR3 length: 14
CDR3 protein: CASGRQGRAYEQYF
CDR3 DNA: TGTGCCAGCGGAAGACAGGGCCGAGCCTACGAGCAGTACTTC

V gene: TRBV28
J gene: TRBJ2-1
clone size: NA
D gene: TRBD2
CDR3 length: 14
CDR3 protein: CASSFLSGSGEQFF
CDR3 DNA: TGTGCCAGCAGTTTTCTCAGCGGGAGTGGTGAGCAGTTCTTC

V gene: TRBV30
J gene: TRBJ1-5
clone size: few
D gene: NA
CDR3 length: 15
CDR3 protein: CAWSPGSGINQPQHF
CDR3 DNA: TGTGCCTGGAGTCCCGGGTCAGGGATCAATCAGCCCCAGCATTTT

V gene: TRBV25-1
J gene: TRBJ2-5
clone size: NA
D gene: NA
CDR3 length: 15
CDR3 protein: CASRDLSTYQETQYF
CDR3 DNA: TGTGCCAGCAGAGACCTATCCACTTACCAAGAGACCCAGTACTTC

V gene: TRBV29-1
J gene: TRBJ2-3
clone size: many
D gene: NA
CDR3 length: 14
CDR3 protein: CSVGRQVSTDTQYF
CDR3 DNA: TGCAGCGTTGGCCGACAGGTCAGCACAGATACGCAGTATTTT

V gene: TRBV28
J gene: TRBJ2-5
clone size: many
D gene: NA
CDR3 length: 12
CDR3 protein: CASGLAGETQYF
CDR3 DNA: TGTGCCAGCGGCCTCGCTGGCGAGACCCAGTACTTC

V gene: TRBV18
J gene: TRBJ2-1
clone size: many
D gene: NA
CDR3 length: 15
CDR3 protein: CASTQDRGEYNEQFF
CDR3 DNA: TGTGCCAGCACCCAGGATAGGGGGGAATACAATGAGCAGTTCTTC

V gene: TRBV30
J gene: TRBJ2-7
clone size: NA
D gene: NA
CDR3 length: 13
CDR3 protein: CAWMGVEGYEQYF
CDR3 DNA: TGTGCCTGGATGGGAGTTGAGGGCTACGAGCAGTACTTC

V gene: TRBV7-8
J gene: TRBJ2-1
clone size: NA
D gene: TRBD2
CDR3 length: 16
CDR3 protein: CASSRERIAGGYEQFF
CDR3 DNA: TGTGCCAGCAGCAGAGAGAGGATAGCGGGAGGATATGAGCAGTTCTTC

V gene: TRBV28
J gene: TRBJ2-7
clone size: few
D gene: NA
CDR3 length: 12
CDR3 protein: CASRAHGYEQYF
CDR3 DNA: TGTGCCAGCAGGGCCCATGGCTACGAGCAGTACTTC

V gene: TRBV10-1
J gene: TRBJ1-1
clone size: many
D gene: NA
CDR3 length: 14
CDR3 protein: CASSFKQGDTEAFF
CDR3 DNA: TGCGCCAGCAGTTTTAAACAGGGCGACACTGAAGCTTTCTTT